These 4 T cell receptor beta chains originate from one sample sequenced in a study of shared clonotypes between healthy human individuals. TCRdb's copy holds only in-frame clones and misses some; the assay was immunoSEQ multiplex PCR. Here the sample spans roughly 400,000 clones, about 96% being singletons. Sequenced: memory CD8+ T cells sorted from blood. The subset here: CD45RO+ cells pooled with CCR7-negative TemRA cells. The source of these receptors is a man aged 25 to 45 in good health.

This chain links TRBV5-1 with TRBJ2-3; perhaps TRBD1 as D (6 bases). The CDR3 spans 11 residues. The V end was cut by 4 bases, the J end by 6 bases, with 6 bases between. Germline assignment: CDR1 SGHRS and CDR2 YFSETQ. The DNA of the CDR3 is TGCGCCAGCAGCGACAGGGATACGCAGTATTTT. It specifies CASSDRDTQYF.

The chain carries TRBV6-1 and TRBJ2-5; D gene uncertain. Germline assignment: CDR1 MNHNS and CDR2 SASEGT. The CDR3 spans 15 residues. V lost 8 bases to trimming and J lost 2 bases, with 18 bases between them. The CDR3 loop is CASQSYPNLQETQYF. The CDR3 region has the DNA TGTGCCAGCCAGTCGTACCCGAATCTACAAGAGACCCAGTACTTC.

The V gene is TRBV14, the J gene TRBJ2-7, with D unresolved. The CDR3 runs to 15 residues. The V gene lost 4 bases and the J gene lost 3 bases, with 16 bases spanning the gap. CDR1 and CDR2 (germline): SGHDN, FVKESK. The CDR3 protein is CASSLTPSASYEQYF. As DNA, the CDR3 is TGTGCCAGCAGCCTTACCCCCAGCGCCAGCTACGAGCAGTACTTC. Full variable domain (outside the CDR3, taken from reference TRBV14 and TRBJ2-7): EAGVTQFPSHSVIEKGQTVTLRCDPISGHDNLYWYRRVMGKEIKFLLHFVKESKQDESGMPNNRFLAERTGGTYSTLKVQPAELEDSGVYFCASSLTPSASYEQYFGPGTRLTVT.

The V gene is TRBV10-3, the J gene TRBJ1-2, with 7 bases aligning to TRBD1. V trimming: 11 bases; J trimming: 4 bases; junction bases outside the gene matches: 16. The CDR3 is 15 amino acids. Germline CDR1 reads ENHRY; CDR2 reads SYGVKD. The CDR3 region has the DNA TGTGCCTGCAGACAGGGCGGGGAAAACGTCTATGGCTACACCTTC. This sequence encodes CACRQGGENVYGYTF.